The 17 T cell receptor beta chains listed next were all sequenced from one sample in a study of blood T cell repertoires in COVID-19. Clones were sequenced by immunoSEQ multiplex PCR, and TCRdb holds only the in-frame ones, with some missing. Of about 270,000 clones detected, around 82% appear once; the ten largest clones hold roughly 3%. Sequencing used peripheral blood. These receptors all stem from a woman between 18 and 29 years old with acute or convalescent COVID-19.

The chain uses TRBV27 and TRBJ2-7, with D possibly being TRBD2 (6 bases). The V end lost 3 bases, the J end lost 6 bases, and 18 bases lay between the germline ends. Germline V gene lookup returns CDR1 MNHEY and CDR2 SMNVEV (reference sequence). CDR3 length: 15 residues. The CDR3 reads CASSFLGGIIGEQYF. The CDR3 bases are TGTGCCAGCAGTTTTCTGGGCGGGATCATTGGCGAGCAGTACTTC.

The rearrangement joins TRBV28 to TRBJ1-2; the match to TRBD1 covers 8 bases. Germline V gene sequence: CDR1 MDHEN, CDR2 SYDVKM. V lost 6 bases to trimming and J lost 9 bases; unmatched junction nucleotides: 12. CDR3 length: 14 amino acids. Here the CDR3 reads CASSRGQALVSYTF. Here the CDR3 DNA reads TGTGCCAGCAGCCGGGGACAGGCTCTTGTGAGCTACACCTTC.

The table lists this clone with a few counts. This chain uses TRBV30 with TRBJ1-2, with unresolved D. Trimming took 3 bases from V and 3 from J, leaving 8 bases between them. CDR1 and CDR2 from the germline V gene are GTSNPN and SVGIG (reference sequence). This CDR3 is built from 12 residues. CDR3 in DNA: TGTGCCTGGAGCCCCCGGGACTATGGCTACACCTTC. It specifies CAWSPRDYGYTF. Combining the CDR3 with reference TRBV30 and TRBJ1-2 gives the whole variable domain SQTIHQWPATLVQPVGSPLSLECTVEGTSNPNLYWYRQAAGRGLQLLFYSVGIGQISSEVPQNLSASRPQDRQFILSSKKLLLSDSGFYLCAWSPRDYGYTFGSGTRLTVV.

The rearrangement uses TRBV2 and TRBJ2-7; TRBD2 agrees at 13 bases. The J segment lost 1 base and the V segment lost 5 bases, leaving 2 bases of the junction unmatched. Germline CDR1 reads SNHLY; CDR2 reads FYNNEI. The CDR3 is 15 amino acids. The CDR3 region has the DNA TGTGCCAGCAGTACGGGACTAGCGGGGTCCTACGAGCAGTACTTC. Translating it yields CASSTGLAGSYEQYF. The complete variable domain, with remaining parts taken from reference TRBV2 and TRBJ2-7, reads EPEVTQTPSHQVTQMGQEVILRCVPISNHLYFYWYRQILGQKVEFLVSFYNNEISEKSEIFDDQFSVERPDGSNFTLKIRSTKLEDSAMYFCASSTGLAGSYEQYFGPGTRLTVT.

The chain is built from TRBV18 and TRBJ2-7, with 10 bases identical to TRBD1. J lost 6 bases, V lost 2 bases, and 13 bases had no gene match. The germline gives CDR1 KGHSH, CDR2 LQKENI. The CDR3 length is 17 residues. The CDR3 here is CASSPSFLGQGRFEQYF. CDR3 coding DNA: TGTGCCAGCTCACCATCTTTCCTGGGACAGGGGCGATTCGAGCAGTACTTC.

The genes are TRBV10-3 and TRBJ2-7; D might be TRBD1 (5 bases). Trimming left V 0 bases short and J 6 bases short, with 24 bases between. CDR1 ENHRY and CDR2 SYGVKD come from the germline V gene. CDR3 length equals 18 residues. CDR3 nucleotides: TGTGCCATCAGTGAGTCGATATTGGCCATCCAGGGCAATGGCGAGCAGTACTTC. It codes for CAISESILAIQGNGEQYF.

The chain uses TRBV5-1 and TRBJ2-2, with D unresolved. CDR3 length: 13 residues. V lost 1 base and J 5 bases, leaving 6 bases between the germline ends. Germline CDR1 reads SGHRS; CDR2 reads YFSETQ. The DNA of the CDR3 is TGCGCCAGCAGCTTGTTCGGGACCGGGGAGCTGTTTTTT. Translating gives CASSLFGTGELFF.

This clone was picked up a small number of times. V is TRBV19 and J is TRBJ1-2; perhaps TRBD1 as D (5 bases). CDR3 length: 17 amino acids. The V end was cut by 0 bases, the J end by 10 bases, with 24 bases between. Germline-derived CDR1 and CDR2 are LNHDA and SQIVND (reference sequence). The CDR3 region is CASSIEGAETRLGFYTF. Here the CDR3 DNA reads TGTGCCAGTAGTATAGAAGGGGCGGAAACCCGCCTGGGCTTCTACACCTTC.

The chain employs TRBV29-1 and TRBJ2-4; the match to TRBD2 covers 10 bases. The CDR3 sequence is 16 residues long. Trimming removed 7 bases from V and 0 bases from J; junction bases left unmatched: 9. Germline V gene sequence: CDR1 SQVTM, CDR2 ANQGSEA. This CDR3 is CSAGGASGRAKNIQYF. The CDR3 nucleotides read TGCAGCGCTGGGGGGGCTAGCGGGAGAGCCAAAAACATTCAGTACTTC.

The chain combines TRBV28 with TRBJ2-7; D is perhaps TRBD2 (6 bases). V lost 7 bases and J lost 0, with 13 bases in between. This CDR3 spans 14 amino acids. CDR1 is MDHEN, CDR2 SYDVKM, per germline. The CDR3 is CASTGAGNSYEQYF. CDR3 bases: TGTGCCAGCACTGGAGCGGGCAACTCCTACGAGCAGTACTTC.

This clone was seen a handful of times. CDR3 nucleotides: TGTGCCAGCAGCTTAGGGCAGGGGGAGGAGACCCAGTACTTC. Encoded protein: CASSLGQGEETQYF. This chain links TRBV7-9 with TRBJ2-5, with 7 bases aligning to TRBD1. The CDR3 runs to 14 residues. Germline V gives CDR1 SEHNR, CDR2 FQNEAQ (reference sequence). Trimming at V came to 1 base and at J to 5 bases, leaving 4 bases not matched to a gene.

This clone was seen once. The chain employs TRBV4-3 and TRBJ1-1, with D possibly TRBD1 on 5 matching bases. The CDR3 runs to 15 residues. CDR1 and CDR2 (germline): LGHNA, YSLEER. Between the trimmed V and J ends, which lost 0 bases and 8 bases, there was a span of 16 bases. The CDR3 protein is CASSQDRGQETEAFF. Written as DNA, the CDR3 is TGCGCCAGCAGCCAAGATAGGGGCCAGGAGACAGAAGCTTTCTTT.

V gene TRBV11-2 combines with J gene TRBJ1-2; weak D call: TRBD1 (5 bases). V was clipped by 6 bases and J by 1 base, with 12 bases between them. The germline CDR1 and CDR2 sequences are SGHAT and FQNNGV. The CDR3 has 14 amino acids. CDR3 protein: CASRPRQINYGYTF. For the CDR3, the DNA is TGTGCCAGCAGGCCCCGACAGATTAACTATGGCTACACCTTC.

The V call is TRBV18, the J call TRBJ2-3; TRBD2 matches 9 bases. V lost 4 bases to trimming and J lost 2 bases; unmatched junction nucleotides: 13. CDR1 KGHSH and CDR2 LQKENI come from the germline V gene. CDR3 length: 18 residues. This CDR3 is CASSQNAKTSGSTDTQYF. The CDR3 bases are TGTGCCAGCTCACAAAACGCTAAGACTAGCGGATCCACAGATACGCAGTATTTT.

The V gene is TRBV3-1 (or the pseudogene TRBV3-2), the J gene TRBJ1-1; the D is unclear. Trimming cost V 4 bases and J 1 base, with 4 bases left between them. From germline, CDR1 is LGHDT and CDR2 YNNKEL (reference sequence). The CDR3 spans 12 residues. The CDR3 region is CASSRGNTEAFF. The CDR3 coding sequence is TGTGCCAGCAGCCGAGGGAACACTGAAGCTTTCTTT.

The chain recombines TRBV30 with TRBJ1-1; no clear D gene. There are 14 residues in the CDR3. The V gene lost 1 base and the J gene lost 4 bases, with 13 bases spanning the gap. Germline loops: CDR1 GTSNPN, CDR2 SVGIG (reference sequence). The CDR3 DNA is TGTGCCTGGAGTGGTGAGGGATGGGGCACTGAAGCTTTCTTT. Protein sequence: CAWSGEGWGTEAFF.

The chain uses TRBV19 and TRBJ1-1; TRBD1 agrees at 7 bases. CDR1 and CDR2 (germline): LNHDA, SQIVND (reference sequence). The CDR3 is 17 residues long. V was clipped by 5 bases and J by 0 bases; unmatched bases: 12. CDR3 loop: CASSSPGQTFMNTEAFF. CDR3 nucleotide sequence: TGTGCCAGTAGTTCACCGGGACAGACCTTCATGAACACTGAAGCTTTCTTT.